The clone carrying this T cell receptor (beta chain) was recorded only once. Authors' data handling: Quantification of nucleated cells was approximated via reference gene primer amplification. Clones were sequenced by immunoSEQ multiplex PCR, and TCRdb holds only the in-frame ones, with some missing. The DNA gave D and trimming, while V, J and clone size come from that table. Of 210,000 or so clones listed, 75% to 90% were seen once; the top ten hold roughly 3.7%. Individuals drawn from approximately 26 US areas were roughly 18 to 95 years old. This sample is drawn from a study of blood T cell repertoires in COVID-19. What was sequenced was PBMCs or T cells enriched from blood (not recorded which). The TCR was taken from a woman aged 25-40 years who had been exposed to COVID-19.

The CDR3 reads CASSLAWWRYNEQFF. CDR3 coding DNA: TGTGCCAGCAGCTTAGCTTGGTGGCGGTACAATGAGCAGTTCTTC. The rearrangement joins TRBV7-8 to TRBJ2-1; no reliable D call. CDR1 and CDR2 (germline): SGHVS, FQNEAQ. The CDR3 runs to 15 residues. V shed 0 bases and J shed 4 bases, with 10 bases lying between them.